This passage covers 2 T cell receptor beta chains from one sample sequenced in a study of CD8 T cells in Susac syndrome. Random hexamers primed reverse transcription of about 0.45 to 1 ug RNA. Each CDR3 protein gets one entry after TCRdb re-called the immunoSEQ multiplex PCR reads with MiXCR. In the table there are roughly 120,000 distinct CDR3 sequences, about 94% of which are singletons. The sample comprised CD4+ T cells from PBMCs. The receptors derive from a human donor in good health.

The chain couples TRBV14 to TRBJ2-5, with D perhaps assigned TRBD1 or TRBD2 (7 bases each). Trimming took 4 bases from V and 4 from J, leaving 16 bases between them. The CDR3 is 15 residues long. CDR1 and CDR2 (germline): SGHDN, FVKESK. CDR3 sequence (DNA): TGTGCCAGCAGCCGACAACAGGGGAGGGGAGAGACCCAGTACTTC. Translating it yields CASSRQQGRGETQYF. Full variable domain (remainder filled in from reference TRBV14 and TRBJ2-5): EAGVTQFPSHSVIEKGQTVTLRCDPISGHDNLYWYRRVMGKEIKFLLHFVKESKQDESGMPNNRFLAERTGGTYSTLKVQPAELEDSGVYFCASSRQQGRGETQYFGPGTRLLVL.

This clonotype was counted a single time. The rearrangement joins TRBV5-4 to TRBJ1-1; D call uncertain. CDR1 and CDR2 (germline): SGHNT, YYREEE (reference sequence). Trimming took 4 bases from V and 1 from J, leaving 20 bases between them. The CDR3 extends over 17 amino acids. This chain's CDR3 is CASSLGGRGRENTEAFF. The CDR3 coding sequence is TGTGCCAGCAGCCTGGGAGGTCGGGGAAGGGAGAACACTGAAGCTTTCTTT.